The next 20 T cell receptor beta chains were all read from a single sample in a study of blood T cell repertoires in COVID-19. Assay used: immunoSEQ multiplex PCR; TCRdb lists only in-frame clones, some missing. The sample carries some 140,000 clones, roughly four fifths recorded once. The sequenced material came from PBMCs or T cells enriched from blood (not recorded which). Source of these receptors: a man in his forties or fifties who had recovered from COVID-19.

The chain employs TRBV14 and TRBJ1-6, with a weak D call TRBD1 (5 bases). V gave up 3 bases and J gave up 5 bases, with 11 bases separating them. This CDR3 is 15 amino acids long. Germline V CDR1 and CDR2: SGHDN, FVKESK. CDR3 sequence (DNA): TGTGCCAGCAGCCAGACTGACAGTCATAATTCACCCCTCCACTTT. This translates into CASSQTDSHNSPLHF. Supplemented by reference TRBV14 and TRBJ1-6, the full variable domain reads EAGVTQFPSHSVIEKGQTVTLRCDPISGHDNLYWYRRVMGKEIKFLLHFVKESKQDESGMPNNRFLAERTGGTYSTLKVQPAELEDSGVYFCASSQTDSHNSPLHFGNGTRLTVT.

J is TRBJ1-3 and V is TRBV5-1; no definite D call. The CDR3 contains 15 residues. The V gene lost 0 bases and the J gene lost 0 bases, with 7 bases spanning the gap. Germline CDR1 is SGHRS and CDR2 is YFSETQ. The CDR3 protein is CASSLGDISGNTIYF. Written as DNA, the CDR3 is TGCGCCAGCAGCTTGGGTGACATCTCTGGAAACACCATATATTTT.

This chain uses TRBV29-1 with TRBJ1-1; TRBD1 matches 12 bases. With V trimmed by 3 bases and J by 1 base, 3 bases remained unmatched. The germline CDR1 and CDR2 sequences are SQVTM and ANQGSEA. The CDR3 spans 15 residues. The CDR3 sequence: CSVDGTGGPNTEAFF. CDR3 nucleotide sequence: TGCAGCGTTGACGGGACAGGGGGCCCGAACACTGAAGCTTTCTTT.

J is TRBJ1-3 and V is TRBV18, with a possible D match to TRBD1 (6 bases). Trimming shortened V by 2 bases and J by 0 bases, and 11 bases separated the two germline ends. Germline V gene lookup returns CDR1 KGHSH and CDR2 LQKENI. CDR3 size: 16 residues. CDR3 in DNA: TGTGCCAGCTCACCAGGGGGCCGAGGCTCTGGAAACACCATATATTTT. Protein sequence: CASSPGGRGSGNTIYF.

This clone has just one count. The chain employs TRBV5-4 and TRBJ2-5, with TRBD2 matching 7 bases. The CDR3 runs to 16 residues. V gave up 1 base and J gave up 5 bases; unmatched junction bases: 11. Germline lookup yields CDR1 SGHNT and CDR2 YYREEE (reference sequence). CDR3 coding DNA: TGTGCCAGCAGCTTGAGGACTAGGCTCGTGGTGGAGACCCAGTACTTC. The encoded protein is CASSLRTRLVVETQYF.

The chain joins TRBV5-1 to TRBJ1-6; D gene unclear. Between the trimmed V and J ends, which lost 1 base and 7 bases, there was a span of 9 bases. Germline V gives CDR1 SGHRS, CDR2 YFSETQ. The CDR3 length is 14 residues. The CDR3, as DNA: TGCGCCAGCAGCTTGAACAGAGTGAATTCACCCCTCCACTTT. It translates to CASSLNRVNSPLHF.

The V and J genes are TRBV10-2 and TRBJ2-7; possible D gene TRBD2, 5 bases. Germline V gene lookup returns CDR1 WSHSY and CDR2 SAAADI. This CDR3 contains 15 residues. V lost 6 bases and J 2 bases, leaving 17 bases between the germline ends. CDR3 DNA sequence: TGCGCCAGCAGGACAACTAGTCCCGGGCCCTACGAGCAGTACTTC. Its protein is CASRTTSPGPYEQYF.

This chain links TRBV6-4 with TRBJ1-6; D unclear. The V end lost 4 bases, the J end lost 10 bases, and 11 bases lay between the germline ends. From germline, CDR1 is MRHNA and CDR2 SNTAGT. This CDR3 has 13 residues. This CDR3 is CASSGERQSPLHF. The CDR3 region has the DNA TGTGCCAGCAGTGGTGAACGCCAGTCACCCCTCCACTTT.

The J gene is TRBJ1-6, the V gene TRBV1. TRBV1 is an annotated pseudogene. The CDR3 is made up of 17 amino acids. The CDR3 DNA reads TGCACCAGCAGCCAAGTACCTACAAGGGGGGGGAATTCACCCCTCCACTTT. This gives the protein CTSSQVPTRGGNSPLHF.

This clone was observed a single time. The chain joins TRBV30 to TRBJ2-5, with D hard to call. The CDR3 sequence is 13 residues long. Trimming took off 0 bases at V and 0 bases at J, with 5 bases between the two ends. The V gene's germline CDR1 is GTSNPN and CDR2 SVGIG (reference sequence). Here the CDR3 reads CAWSVQYQETQYF. The CDR3 bases are TGTGCCTGGAGTGTCCAGTACCAAGAGACCCAGTACTTC.

CDR3: CASRPYSGNTIYF. CDR3 in DNA: TGCGCCAGCAGGCCCTACTCTGGAAACACCATATATTTT. The V call is TRBV5-1, the J call TRBJ1-3; D uncertain. Trimming stripped 5 bases from V and 0 bases from J, with 6 bases between. The CDR3 covers 13 residues. Germline assignment: CDR1 SGHRS and CDR2 YFSETQ.

This chain joins TRBV7-8 and TRBJ2-5; 7 nucleotides agree with TRBD1. This CDR3 is built from 17 residues. After removal of 5 bases from V and 1 base from J, the junction contained 13 bases not matched to a gene. The germline V gene has CDR1 SGHVS and CDR2 FQNEAQ. For the CDR3, the DNA is TGTGCCAGCAGCGCACGACAGGGAGTGGCCGGCCAAGAGACCCAGTACTTC. It codes for CASSARQGVAGQETQYF.

With respect to this clone: Other DNA variants within this sample encode the same CDR3. This chain connects TRBV15 to TRBJ2-7, with D possibly being TRBD1 (6 bases). This CDR3 region has 13 residues. V dropped 5 bases and J dropped 1 base, with 9 bases sitting between them. Germline V gives CDR1 LNHNV, CDR2 YYDKDF (reference sequence). Written as DNA, the CDR3 is TGTGCCACCAGCCGGGACAAGTCCTACGAGCAGTACTTC. Translated, it gives CATSRDKSYEQYF.

The rearrangement uses TRBV6-1 and TRBJ1-6; D ambiguous. Germline lookup yields CDR1 MNHNS and CDR2 SASEGT. V lost 1 base, J lost 7 bases, and 5 bases lay in between. The CDR3 sequence is 13 residues long. The CDR3 loop reads CASSEERNSPLHF. In DNA form, the CDR3 reads TGTGCCAGCAGTGAAGAGCGGAATTCACCCCTCCACTTT.

V usage is TRBV14 and J usage is TRBJ1-2, with 7 nucleotides matching TRBD1. The CDR3 is made up of 16 amino acids. V lost 1 base and J lost 3; bases outside the gene matches: 8. The germline CDR1 and CDR2 sequences are SGHDN and FVKESK. CDR3 bases: TGTGCCAGCAGCCAAGCCGAGACAGGGTTTTACTATGGCTACACCTTC. Translating it yields CASSQAETGFYYGYTF.

This rearrangement joins TRBV4-3 to TRBJ1-4, with D possibly TRBD1 on 5 matching bases. CDR3 length: 16 residues. Germline values: CDR1 LGHNA, CDR2 YSLEER. The germline V and J ends were trimmed by 4 bases and 4 bases, with 16 bases remaining between them. Here the CDR3 DNA reads TGCGCCAGCAGCCGGATGGCGCAGGGACTTAATGAAAAACTGTTTTTT. It specifies CASSRMAQGLNEKLFF.

The V call is TRBV27, the J call TRBJ1-2; 8 bases match TRBD1. CDR3 length equals 14 residues. The germline V gene has CDR1 MNHEY and CDR2 SMNVEV (reference sequence). V lost 6 bases, J lost 7 bases, and 10 bases stayed unmatched. DNA of the CDR3: TGTGCCAGCAGACCGGGACAGGTAATTGGTGGCTACACCTTC. Translation gives CASRPGQVIGGYTF.

J is TRBJ2-1 and V is TRBV24-1; 10 bases map to TRBD2. The trim removed 4 bases at V and 6 bases at J, leaving 5 bases unmatched. The germline V gene encodes CDR1 KGHDR and CDR2 SFDVKD. The CDR3 has 15 residues. Here the CDR3 DNA reads TGTGCCACCAGTGAAACTAGCGGGGCCGGCAATGAGCAGTTCTTC. As protein: CATSETSGAGNEQFF.

The rearrangement joins TRBV29-1 to TRBJ2-2, with TRBD2 matching over 9 bases. V shed 3 bases, J shed 6 bases, and the junction held 14 bases outside the gene matches. This CDR3 is built from 17 residues. Germline CDR1 is SQVTM and CDR2 is ANQGSEA. CDR3 in DNA: TGCAGCGTTGATGGCGGGGGGGCCTCTCGGTCCGCCGGGGAGCTGTTTTTT. Residues: CSVDGGGASRSAGELFF.

The chain uses TRBV25-1 and TRBJ2-5; 7 nucleotides line up with TRBD1. The CDR3 extends over 13 amino acids. J lost 5 bases, V lost 7 bases, and 7 bases had no gene match. Germline CDR1 and CDR2: MGHDK and SYGVNS. The CDR3 DNA reads as TGTGCCAGCACCTGGACAGGTGGGGAGACCCAGTACTTC. This codes for CASTWTGGETQYF. Full variable domain (remainder filled in from reference TRBV25-1 and TRBJ2-5): EADIYQTPRYLVIGTGKKITLECSQTMGHDKMYWYQQDPGMELHLIHYSYGVNSTEKGDLSSESTVSRIRTEHFPLTLESARPSHTSQYLCASTWTGGETQYFGPGTRLLVL.